What follows are 12 T cell receptor beta chains derived from one specimen sequenced in a study of blood T cell repertoires in COVID-19. The repertoire was sequenced with immunoSEQ multiplex PCR; TCRdb's copy has only in-frame clones and lacks some. The sample carries over 130,000 clones, roughly 84% recorded once. Sequencing used PBMCs or T cells enriched from blood (not recorded which). The receptors stem from a man aged 45-60 years in a cohort exposed to, infected with or recovered from COVID-19 (not recorded which).

The genes are TRBV12-3 or TRBV12-4 and TRBJ2-1; TRBD2 aligns across 9 bases. CDR3 length equals 13 residues. After removal of 9 bases from V and 3 bases from J, the junction contained 3 bases not matched to a gene. The CDR3 DNA sequence: TGTGCCAGTACTAGCGGGCTCTACAATGAGCAGTTCTTC. This translates into CASTSGLYNEQFF.

The chain has TRBV19 and TRBJ2-7; 8 bases agree with TRBD1. V gave up 0 bases and J gave up 4 bases; unmatched junction bases: 8. This CDR3 is built from 16 residues. From germline, CDR1 is LNHDA and CDR2 SQIVND (reference sequence). Written as DNA, the CDR3 is TGTGCCAGTAGTATAGAAGGGCGGACAGGGATTTACGAGCAGTACTTC. It specifies CASSIEGRTGIYEQYF. Drawing the rest from reference TRBV19 and TRBJ2-7, the complete variable domain is DGGITQSPKYLFRKEGQNVTLSCEQNLNHDAMYWYRQDPGQGLRLIYYSQIVNDFQKGDIAEGYSVSREKKESFPLTVTSAQKNPTAFYLCASSIEGRTGIYEQYFGPGTRLTVT.

The chain carries TRBV24-1 and TRBJ2-7; D is perhaps TRBD1 (5 bases). The CDR3 contains 14 residues. The V gene lost 3 bases and the J gene lost 2 bases, with 10 bases spanning the gap. Germline-derived CDR1 and CDR2 are KGHDR and SFDVKD. This CDR3 reads CATSDAGLTYEQYF. DNA of the CDR3: TGTGCCACCAGTGATGCAGGGTTAACCTACGAGCAGTACTTC.

This clone was seen a few times. This rearrangement joins TRBV11-2 to TRBJ1-2; TRBD1 aligns across 8 bases. Germline-derived CDR1 and CDR2 are SGHAT and FQNNGV. Unmatched junction bases numbered 4, after V lost 2 bases and J lost 2 bases. The CDR3 extends over 15 amino acids. DNA for the CDR3: TGTGCCAGCAGCTTATGGACAGGGTGGAACTATGGCTACACCTTC. This codes for CASSLWTGWNYGYTF. The full variable domain, in which reference TRBV11-2 and TRBJ1-2 provide the parts outside the CDR3, is EAGVAQSPRYKIIEKRQSVAFWCNPISGHATLYWYQQILGQGPKLLIQFQNNGVVDDSQLPKDRFSAERLKGVDSTLKIQPAKLEDSAVYLCASSLWTGWNYGYTFGSGTRLTVV.

The V gene is TRBV30, the J gene TRBJ1-5; D possibly corresponds to TRBD1 (6 bases). Germline CDR1 reads GTSNPN; CDR2 reads SVGIG (reference sequence). Trimming stripped 0 bases from V and 1 base from J, with 10 bases between. The CDR3 contains 15 residues. CDR3 sequence (DNA): TGTGCCTGGAGTGTGGGGGGGCCAAGCAATCAGCCCCAGCATTTT. It yields the protein CAWSVGGPSNQPQHF.

The rearrangement uses TRBV30 and TRBJ1-1; a weak D match, TRBD1 (6 bases). The CDR3 contains 18 residues. V dropped 0 bases and J dropped 1 base, with 21 bases sitting between them. CDR1 and CDR2 (germline): GTSNPN, SVGIG (reference sequence). The CDR3 sequence is CAWSVQGVVGLENTEAFF. CDR3 nucleotides: TGTGCCTGGAGTGTACAGGGAGTAGTTGGGCTCGAGAACACTGAAGCTTTCTTT.

V usage is TRBV6-5 and J usage is TRBJ1-2, with TRBD1 matching 10 bases. CDR3 length equals 14 residues. From germline, CDR1 is MNHEY and CDR2 SVGAGI. With V trimmed by 4 bases and J by 10 bases, 9 bases remained unmatched. DNA of the CDR3: TGTGCCAGCAGTTTCATAGTCGGGACAGGGGTCTACACCTTC. It codes for CASSFIVGTGVYTF.

This clone has only a few counts. J is TRBJ1-1 and V is TRBV11-2; TRBD1 agrees at 10 bases. The CDR3 is made up of 16 amino acids. V dropped 2 bases and J dropped 3; count of bases not matched to a gene: 6. Germline V gene data show CDR1 as SGHAT and CDR2 as FQNNGV. The CDR3 DNA sequence: TGTGCCAGCAGCTTAAGCCGACAGGGGGCCCACACTGAAGCTTTCTTT. Protein: CASSLSRQGAHTEAFF.

This chain joins TRBV25-1 and TRBJ1-2; 7 nucleotides align to TRBD1. Per the germline V gene, CDR1 is MGHDK and CDR2 is SYGVNS. The CDR3 runs 14 residues. J gave up 0 bases and V 4 bases, and 2 bases lay outside the gene matches. The CDR3 sequence is CASSGTGSNYGYTF. CDR3 bases: TGTGCCAGCAGTGGGACAGGATCTAACTATGGCTACACCTTC.

The chain links TRBV5-1 to TRBJ2-5, with 12 bases fitting TRBD1. The CDR3 has 16 residues. CDR1 is SGHRS, CDR2 YFSETQ, per germline. J lost 5 bases, V lost 3 bases, and 8 bases had no gene match. The chain's CDR3 is CASSWRGQGARETQYF. The CDR3 DNA follows: TGCGCCAGCAGCTGGAGGGGACAGGGGGCGAGGGAGACCCAGTACTTC.

The J gene is TRBJ1-2, the V gene TRBV30; 9 positions match TRBD1. Germline V CDR1 and CDR2: GTSNPN, SVGIG (reference sequence). This CDR3 has 17 residues. V was pared by 5 bases and J by 2 bases, with 15 bases of the junction left unmatched. In nucleotides, the CDR3 is TGTGCCTGGGGGTGGACAACGGGACAGGGAGGAAACTATGGCTACACCTTC. Its protein is CAWGWTTGQGGNYGYTF.

The chain has TRBV4-3 and TRBJ2-5; D unclear. CDR1 is LGHNA and CDR2 is YSLEER in the germline V gene. The CDR3 is 15 residues long. Trimming removed 1 base from V and 0 bases from J, with 9 bases in between. The CDR3 loop is CASSQVWSDQETQYF. The CDR3 coding sequence is TGCGCCAGCAGCCAAGTTTGGTCAGACCAAGAGACCCAGTACTTC.